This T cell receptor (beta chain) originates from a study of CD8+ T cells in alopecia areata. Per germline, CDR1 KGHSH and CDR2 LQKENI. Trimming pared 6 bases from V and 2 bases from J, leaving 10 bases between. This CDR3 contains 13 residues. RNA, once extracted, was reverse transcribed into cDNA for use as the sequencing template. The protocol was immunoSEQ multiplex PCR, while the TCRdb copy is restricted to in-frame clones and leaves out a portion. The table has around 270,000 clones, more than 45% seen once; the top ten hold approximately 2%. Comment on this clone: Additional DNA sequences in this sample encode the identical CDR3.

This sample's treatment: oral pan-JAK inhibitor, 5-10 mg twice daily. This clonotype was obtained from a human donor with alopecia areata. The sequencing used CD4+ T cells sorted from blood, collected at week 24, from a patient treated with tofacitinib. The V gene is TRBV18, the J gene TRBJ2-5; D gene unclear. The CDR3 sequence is CASSRSEQETQYF. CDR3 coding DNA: TGTGCCAGCTCTCGGTCGGAGCAAGAGACCCAGTACTTC.